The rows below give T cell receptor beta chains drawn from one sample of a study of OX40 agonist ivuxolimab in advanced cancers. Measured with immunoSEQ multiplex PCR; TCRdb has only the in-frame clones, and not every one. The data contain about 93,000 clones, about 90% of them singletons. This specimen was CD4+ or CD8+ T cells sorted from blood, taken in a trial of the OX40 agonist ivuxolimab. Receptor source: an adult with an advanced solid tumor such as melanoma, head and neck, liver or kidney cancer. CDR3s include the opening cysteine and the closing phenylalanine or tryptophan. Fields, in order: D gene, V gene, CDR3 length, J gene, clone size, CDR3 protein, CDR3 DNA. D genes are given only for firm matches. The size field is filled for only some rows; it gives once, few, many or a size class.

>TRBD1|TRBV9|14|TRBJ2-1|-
CASSVGTGVNEQFF
TGTGCCAGCAGCGTAGGAACAGGGGTCAATGAGCAGTTCTTC
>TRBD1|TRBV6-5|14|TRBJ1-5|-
CASSRQGSNQPQHF
TGTGCCAGCAGCCGACAGGGCAGCAATCAGCCCCAGCATTTT
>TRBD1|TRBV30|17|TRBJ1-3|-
CAWSEGQSYFAGNTIYF
TGTGCCTGGAGTGAGGGACAGTCGTATTTCGCTGGAAACACCATATATTTT
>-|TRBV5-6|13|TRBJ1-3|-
CASNLHSGNTIYF
TGTGCCAGCAACCTCCACTCTGGAAACACCATATATTTT
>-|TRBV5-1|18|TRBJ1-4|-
CASSLRPQGKGTNEKLFF
TGCGCCAGCAGCTTGAGACCCCAAGGGAAAGGGACTAATGAAAAACTGTTTTTT
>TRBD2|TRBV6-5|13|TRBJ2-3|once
CATMAGGTNTQYF
TGTGCCACCATGGCCGGGGGGACCAATACGCAGTATTTT
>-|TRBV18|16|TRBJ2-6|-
CASSPGANSGANVLTF
TGTGCCAGCTCACCAGGCGCCAACTCTGGGGCCAACGTCCTGACTTTC
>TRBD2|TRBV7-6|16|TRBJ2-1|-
CASSRPAGAAYNEQFF
TGTGCCAGCAGCCGTCCAGCGGGAGCGGCCTACAATGAGCAGTTCTTC
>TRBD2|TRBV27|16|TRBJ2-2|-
CASSGTYPGGPGELFF
TGTGCCAGCAGCGGGACCTACCCGGGGGGACCCGGGGAGCTGTTTTTT
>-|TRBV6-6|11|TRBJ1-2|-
CASTRGYGYTF
TGTGCCAGCACCAGGGGATATGGCTACACCTTC
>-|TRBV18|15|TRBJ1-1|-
CASSPGPLVDTEAFF
TGTGCCAGCTCACCGGGACCTTTAGTGGACACTGAAGCTTTCTTT
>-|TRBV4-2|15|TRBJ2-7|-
CASSPLADGYYEQYF
TGTGCCAGCAGCCCCCTTGCGGACGGATACTACGAGCAGTACTTC
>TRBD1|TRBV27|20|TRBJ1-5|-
CASSPKIGTAFGYSNQPQHF
TGTGCCAGCAGTCCCAAAATCGGGACAGCGTTCGGGTATAGCAATCAGCCCCAGCATTTT
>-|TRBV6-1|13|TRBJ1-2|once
CASSFITEAGYTF
TGTGCCAGCAGCTTCATCACGGAAGCTGGCTACACCTTC
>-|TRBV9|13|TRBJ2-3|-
CASSEGWTDTQYF
TGTGCCAGCAGCGAGGGGTGGACAGATACGCAGTATTTT
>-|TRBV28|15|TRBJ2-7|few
CASRTSAPDSYEQYF
TGTGCCAGCAGAACCTCGGCTCCGGACTCCTACGAGCAGTACTTC
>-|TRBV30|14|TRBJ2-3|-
CAWQGPSSTDTQYF
TGTGCCTGGCAGGGTCCCTCTAGCACAGATACGCAGTATTTT
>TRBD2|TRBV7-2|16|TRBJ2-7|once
CASSGAAGGPSYEQYF
TGTGCCAGCTCAGGAGCCGCGGGGGGGCCGTCCTACGAGCAGTACTTC
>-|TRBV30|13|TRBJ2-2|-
CAWGENDPGELFF
TGTGCCTGGGGGGAAAACGACCCCGGGGAGCTGTTTTTT
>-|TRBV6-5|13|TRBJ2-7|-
CASRRGKIYEQYF
TGTGCCAGCAGGAGGGGCAAGATCTACGAGCAGTACTTC
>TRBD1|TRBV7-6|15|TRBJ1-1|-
CASRPGTGGLSEAFF
TGTGCCAGCAGGCCCGGGACAGGGGGCTTATCCGAAGCTTTCTTT
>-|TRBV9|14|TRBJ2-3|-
CASSLSPWTDTQYF
TGTGCCAGCAGCTTATCCCCCTGGACAGATACGCAGTATTTT
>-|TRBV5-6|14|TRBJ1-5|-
CASSLGQFNQPQHF
TGTGCCAGCAGCTTGGGTCAGTTCAATCAGCCCCAGCATTTT
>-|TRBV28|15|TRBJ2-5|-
CASSFPGTFQETQYF
TGTGCCAGCAGTTTTCCCGGGACGTTCCAAGAGACCCAGTACTTC
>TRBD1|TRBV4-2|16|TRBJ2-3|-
CASSQDDRGRRDTQYF
TGTGCCAGCAGCCAAGACGACAGGGGGCGCAGGGATACGCAGTATTTT
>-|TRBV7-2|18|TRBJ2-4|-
CASSFRLEWGVAKNIQYF
TGTGCCAGCAGCTTCCGGCTCGAGTGGGGGGTAGCCAAAAACATTCAGTACTTC
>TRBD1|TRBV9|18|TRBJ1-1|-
CASSVGPGTGGSYTEAFF
TGTGCCAGCAGCGTAGGGCCCGGGACAGGGGGCTCGTACACTGAAGCTTTCTTT
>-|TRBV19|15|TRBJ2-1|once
CASSRYQGDVNEQFF
TGTGCCAGTAGTCGGTATCAGGGCGACGTCAATGAGCAGTTCTTC
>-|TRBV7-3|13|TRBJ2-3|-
CASSPTFTDTQYF
TGTGCCAGCAGCCCGACGTTCACAGATACGCAGTATTTT
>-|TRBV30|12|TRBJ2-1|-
CAWSVLSDEQFF
TGTGCCTGGAGTGTATTATCGGATGAGCAGTTCTTC
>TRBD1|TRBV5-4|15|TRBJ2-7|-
CASSPTGGQGVEQYF
TGTGCCAGCAGCCCTACAGGGGGGCAAGGGGTCGAGCAGTACTTC